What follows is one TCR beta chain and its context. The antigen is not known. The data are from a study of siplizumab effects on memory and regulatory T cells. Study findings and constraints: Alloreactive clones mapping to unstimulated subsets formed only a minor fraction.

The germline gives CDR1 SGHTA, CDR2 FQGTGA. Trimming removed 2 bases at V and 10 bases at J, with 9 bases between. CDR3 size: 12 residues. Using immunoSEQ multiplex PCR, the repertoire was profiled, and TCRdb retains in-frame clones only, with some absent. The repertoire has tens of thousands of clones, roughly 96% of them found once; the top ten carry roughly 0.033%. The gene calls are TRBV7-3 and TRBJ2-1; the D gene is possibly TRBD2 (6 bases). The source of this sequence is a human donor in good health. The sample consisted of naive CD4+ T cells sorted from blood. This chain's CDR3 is CASSLAGREQFF. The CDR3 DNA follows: TGTGCCAGCAGCTTAGCGGGGCGGGAGCAGTTCTTC.